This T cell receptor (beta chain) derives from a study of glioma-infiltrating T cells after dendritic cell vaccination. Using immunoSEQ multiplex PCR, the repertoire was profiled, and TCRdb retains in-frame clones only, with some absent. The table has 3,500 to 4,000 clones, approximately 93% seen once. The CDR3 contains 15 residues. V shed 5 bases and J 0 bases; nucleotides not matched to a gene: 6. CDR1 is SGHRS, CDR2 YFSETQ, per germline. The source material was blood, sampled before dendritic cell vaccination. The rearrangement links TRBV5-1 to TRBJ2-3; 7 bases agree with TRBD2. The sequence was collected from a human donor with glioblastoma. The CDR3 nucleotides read TGCGCCAGCAGGGCCGGGACTATTAGCACAGATACGCAGTATTTT. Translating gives CASRAGTISTDTQYF.